Listed below are T cell receptor beta chains from one sample, sequenced in a study of graft-versus-host responses after intestinal transplantation. TCRdb's copy holds only in-frame clones and misses some; the assay was immunoSEQ multiplex PCR. Of 99,000 or so clones listed, about nine tenths are singletons. These receptors' antigens are unknown. This sample comprised unstimulated CD8+ T cells sorted from spleen or lymph node cells, obtained before transplant. Receptors were obtained from a human donor who was the organ donor for an intestinal transplant. CDR3s leave out the opening cysteine and the closing phenylalanine or tryptophan. The order of the fields is D gene, V gene, CDR3 protein. D genes are given only for firm matches.

>-|TRBV14
ASSQALARYNEQF
>TRBD2|TRBV4-2
ASSPRLAGAPDTQY
>TRBD2|TRBV13
ASSRSLSGRYYEQY
>-|TRBV27
ASSPGGTSYEQY
>-|TRBV28
ASSLGHSGNTIY
>-|TRBV20-1
SAREGREAF
>-|TRBV25-1
ASRVGENEQF
>TRBD1|TRBV6-1
ASSPDRGRGGYT
>TRBD1|TRBV6-5
ASSSLGTAYNEQF
>-|TRBV5-1
ASSWNSPDGYT
>TRBD1|TRBV10-1
ASSETTGGLDIQY
>TRBD2|TRBV6-1
ASSEGLGHSGGHYEQY
>-|TRBV7-6
ASSSSVLGTDTQY
>-|TRBV29-1
SVTGSGGYT
>TRBD1|TRBV7-9
ASSAGQGYQETQY
>-|TRBV5-6
ASSPGSNYNEQF
>-|TRBV6-5
ASSYGPGVGETQY
>-|TRBV28
ASSYSRDNQPQH
>-|TRBV9
ASSPKGGANVLT
>TRBD2|TRBV4-1
ASRSTLSGSRNTQY
>TRBD1|TRBV7-9
ASSPNQGVGEKLF
>-|TRBV7-9
ASNYRTGGRNTGELF